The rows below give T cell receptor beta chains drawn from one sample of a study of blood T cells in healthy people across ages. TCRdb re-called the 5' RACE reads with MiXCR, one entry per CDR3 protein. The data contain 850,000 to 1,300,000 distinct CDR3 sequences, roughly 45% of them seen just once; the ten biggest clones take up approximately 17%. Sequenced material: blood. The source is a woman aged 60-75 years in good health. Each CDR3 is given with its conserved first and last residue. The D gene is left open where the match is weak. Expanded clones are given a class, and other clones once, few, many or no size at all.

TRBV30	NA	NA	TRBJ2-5	TGTGCCTGGAGTGAGGGCGGGGTCCCAGAGACCCAGTACTTC	CAWSEGGVPETQYF
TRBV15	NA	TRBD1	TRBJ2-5	TGTGCCACCAGCAGAGACCGACAGGGGTGGGAGACCCAGTACTTC	CATSRDRQGWETQYF
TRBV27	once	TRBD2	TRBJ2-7	TGTGCCAGCAGTCTCATTGGGACTAGCAGGACCTACGAGCAGTACTTC	CASSLIGTSRTYEQYF
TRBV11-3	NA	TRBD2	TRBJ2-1	TGTGCCAGCAGCTTAGAAGGGACTAGCGGGGGGGTGAATGAGCAGTTCTTC	CASSLEGTSGGVNEQFF
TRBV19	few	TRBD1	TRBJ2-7	TGTGCCAGTAGTCAACAGGGGTCCTACGAGCAGTACTTC	CASSQQGSYEQYF
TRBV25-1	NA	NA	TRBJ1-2	TGTGCCAGCAGTGATTCGCGGGTGACAGTACTTAACTATGGCTACACCTTC	CASSDSRVTVLNYGYTF
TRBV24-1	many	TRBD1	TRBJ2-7	TGTGCCACCAGTGACGCGCCGGGACAGGGGTCCTACGAGCAGTACTTC	CATSDAPGQGSYEQYF
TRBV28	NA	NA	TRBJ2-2	TGTGCCTTGAGGCGGCAGGGTAACACCGGGGAGCTGTTTTTT	CALRRQGNTGELFF
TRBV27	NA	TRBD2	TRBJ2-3	TGTGCCAGCAGTTTAAGCGGGGTCGGCACAGATACGCAGTATTTT	CASSLSGVGTDTQYF
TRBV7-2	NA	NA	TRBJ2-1	TGTGCCAGCAGCTCCCCCAACACAGGGCATGATGAGCAGTTCTTC	CASSSPNTGHDEQFF
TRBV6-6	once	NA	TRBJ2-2	TGTGCCAGCAGTTCCGAGCCCGCGGCCGGGGAGCTGTTTTTT	CASSSEPAAGELFF
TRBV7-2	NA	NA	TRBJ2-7	TGTGCCAGCAGCCTTAGGCCGGGACCCCGGGAGCAGTACTTC	CASSLRPGPREQYF
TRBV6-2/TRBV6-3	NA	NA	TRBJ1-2	TGTGCCAGCAGTGACTATGGCTACACCTTC	CASSDYGYTF
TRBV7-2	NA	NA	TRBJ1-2	TGTGCCAGCAGCTTAGGGGATTTTTGGGGGGCTGACTATGGCTACACCTTC	CASSLGDFWGADYGYTF
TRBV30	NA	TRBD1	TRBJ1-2	TGTGCCTGGGAGGGACAGGGTACGGGCTATGGCTACACCTTC	CAWEGQGTGYGYTF
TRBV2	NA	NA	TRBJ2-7	TGTGCCGTTCCGGGACCCTACGAGCAGTACTTC	CAVPGPYEQYF
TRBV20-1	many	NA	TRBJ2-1	TGCAGTGCTAGAGATCTCGGAAGTTACAATGAGCAGTTCTTC	CSARDLGSYNEQFF
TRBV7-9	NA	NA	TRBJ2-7	TGTGCCGGCAGCCTTAACTCCTACGAGCAGTACTTC	CAGSLNSYEQYF
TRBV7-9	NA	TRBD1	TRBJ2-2	TGTGCCAGCAGCTTAGAACCGGGACAGGGGAACACCGGGGAGCTGTTTTTT	CASSLEPGQGNTGELFF
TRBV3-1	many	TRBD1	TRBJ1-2	TGTGCCAGCAGCCAACAGGACAGGGGGCGGAACTATGGCTACACCTTC	CASSQQDRGRNYGYTF
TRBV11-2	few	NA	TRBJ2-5	TGTGCCAGCAGCTTATCACGGAGCAGAGAGACCCAGTACTTC	CASSLSRSRETQYF
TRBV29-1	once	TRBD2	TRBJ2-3	TGCAGCGCCAGAGGACTAGCGGGAAAGACTAGCGCAGATACGCAGTATTTT	CSARGLAGKTSADTQYF
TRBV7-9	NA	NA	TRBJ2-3	TGTGCCAGCAGCTTGCTAGCACCGATCACAGATACGCAGTATTTT	CASSLLAPITDTQYF
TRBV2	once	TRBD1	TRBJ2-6	TGTGCCAGCAGTGAAGACAGGGGGCGTGGGGCCACCGTCCTGACTTTC	CASSEDRGRGATVLTF
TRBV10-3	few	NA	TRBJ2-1	TGTGCCATCAGTGCAGAGGACTACGCACATGAGCAGTTCTTC	CAISAEDYAHEQFF
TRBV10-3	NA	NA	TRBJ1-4	TGTGCCATCGGGCCGGGGAATAATGAAAAACTGTTTTTT	CAIGPGNNEKLFF
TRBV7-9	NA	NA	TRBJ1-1	TGTGCCAGCAGCTTAGTGTCGACACTGAACACTGAAGCTTTCTTT	CASSLVSTLNTEAFF